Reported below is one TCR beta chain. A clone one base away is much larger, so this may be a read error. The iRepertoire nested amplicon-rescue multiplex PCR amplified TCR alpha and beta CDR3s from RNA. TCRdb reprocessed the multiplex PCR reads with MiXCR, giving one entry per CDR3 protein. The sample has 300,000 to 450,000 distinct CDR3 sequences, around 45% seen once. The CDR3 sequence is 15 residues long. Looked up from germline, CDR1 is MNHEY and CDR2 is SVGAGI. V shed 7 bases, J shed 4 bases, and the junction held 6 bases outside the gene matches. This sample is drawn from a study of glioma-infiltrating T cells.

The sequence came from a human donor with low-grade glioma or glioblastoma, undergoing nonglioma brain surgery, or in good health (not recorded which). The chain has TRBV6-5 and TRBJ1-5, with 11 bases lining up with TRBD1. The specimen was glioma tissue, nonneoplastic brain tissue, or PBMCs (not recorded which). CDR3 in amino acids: CASNLRDRGNQPQHF. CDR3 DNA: TGTGCCAGCAATTTGCGGGACAGGGGGAATCAGCCCCAGCATTTT.